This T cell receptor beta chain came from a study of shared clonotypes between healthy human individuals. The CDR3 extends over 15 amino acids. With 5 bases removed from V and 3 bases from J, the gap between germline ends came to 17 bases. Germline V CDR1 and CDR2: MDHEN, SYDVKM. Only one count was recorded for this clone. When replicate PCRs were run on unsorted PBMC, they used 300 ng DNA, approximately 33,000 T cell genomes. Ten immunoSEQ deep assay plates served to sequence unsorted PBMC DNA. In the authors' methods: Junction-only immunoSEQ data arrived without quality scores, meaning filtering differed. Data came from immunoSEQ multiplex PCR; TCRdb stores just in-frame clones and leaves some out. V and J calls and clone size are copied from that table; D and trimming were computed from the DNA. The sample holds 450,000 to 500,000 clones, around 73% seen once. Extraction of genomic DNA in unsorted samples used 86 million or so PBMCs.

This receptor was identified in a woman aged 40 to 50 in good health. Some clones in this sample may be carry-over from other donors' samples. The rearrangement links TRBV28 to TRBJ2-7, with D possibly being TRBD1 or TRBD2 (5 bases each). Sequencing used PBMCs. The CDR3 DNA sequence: TGTGCCAGCAGTCCCCTCCGGGGCGCGGGCTACGAGCAGTACTTC. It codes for CASSPLRGAGYEQYF.